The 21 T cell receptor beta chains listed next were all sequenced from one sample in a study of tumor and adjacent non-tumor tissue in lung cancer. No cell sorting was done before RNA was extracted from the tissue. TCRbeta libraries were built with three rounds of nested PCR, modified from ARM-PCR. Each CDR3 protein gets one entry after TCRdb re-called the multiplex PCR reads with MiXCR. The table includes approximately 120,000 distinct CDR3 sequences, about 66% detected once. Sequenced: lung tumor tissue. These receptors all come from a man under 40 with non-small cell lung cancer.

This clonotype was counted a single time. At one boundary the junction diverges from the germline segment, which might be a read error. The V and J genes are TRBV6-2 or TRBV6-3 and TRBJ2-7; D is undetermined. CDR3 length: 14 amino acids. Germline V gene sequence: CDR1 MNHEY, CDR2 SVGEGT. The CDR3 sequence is CANSYSVGLYEQYF. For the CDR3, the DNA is TGTGCCAACAGTTACTCGGTAGGTCTCTACGAGCAGTACTTC.

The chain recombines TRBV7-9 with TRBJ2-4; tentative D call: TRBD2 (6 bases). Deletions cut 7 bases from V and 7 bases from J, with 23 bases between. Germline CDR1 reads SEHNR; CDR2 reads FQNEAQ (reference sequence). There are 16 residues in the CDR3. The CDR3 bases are TGTGCCAGCACCCCGACTAGTTCTTTGAGCAACAACATTCAGTACTTC. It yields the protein CASTPTSSLSNNIQYF.

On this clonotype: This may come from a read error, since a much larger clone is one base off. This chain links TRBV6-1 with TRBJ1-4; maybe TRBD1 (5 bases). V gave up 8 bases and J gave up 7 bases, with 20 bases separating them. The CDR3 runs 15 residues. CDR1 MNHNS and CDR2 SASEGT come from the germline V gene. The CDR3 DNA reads TGTGCCAGCGGTAAGGGGCGGCTGATCTGTGAAAAACTGTTTTTT. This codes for CASGKGRLICEKLFF.

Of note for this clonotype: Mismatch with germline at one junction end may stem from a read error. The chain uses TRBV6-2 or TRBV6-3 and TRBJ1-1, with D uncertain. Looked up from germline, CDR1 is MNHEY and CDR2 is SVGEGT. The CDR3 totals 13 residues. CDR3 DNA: TGTGCCAGCAGTTACTCGTCGAACAATGAAGCTTTCTTT. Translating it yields CASSYSSNNEAFF.

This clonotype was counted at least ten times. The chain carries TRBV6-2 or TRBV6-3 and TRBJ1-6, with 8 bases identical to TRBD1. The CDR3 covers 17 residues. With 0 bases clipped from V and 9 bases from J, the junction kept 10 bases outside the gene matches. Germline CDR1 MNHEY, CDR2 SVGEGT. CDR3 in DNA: TGTGCCAGCAGTTACTCAACCGGGACAGGAGGGTCTTCACCCCTCCACTTT. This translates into CASSYSTGTGGSSPLHF.

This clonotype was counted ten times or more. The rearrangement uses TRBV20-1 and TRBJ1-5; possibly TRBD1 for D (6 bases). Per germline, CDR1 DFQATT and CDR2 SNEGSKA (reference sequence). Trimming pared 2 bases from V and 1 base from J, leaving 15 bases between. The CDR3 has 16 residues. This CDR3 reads CSARLRGGVSNQPQHF. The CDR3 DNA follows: TGCAGTGCTAGACTGAGGGGGGGCGTAAGCAATCAGCCCCAGCATTTT.

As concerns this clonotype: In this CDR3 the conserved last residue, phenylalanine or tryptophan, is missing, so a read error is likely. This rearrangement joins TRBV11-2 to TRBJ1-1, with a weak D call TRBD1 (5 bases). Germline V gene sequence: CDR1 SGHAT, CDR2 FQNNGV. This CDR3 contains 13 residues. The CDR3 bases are TGTGCCAGCTGCTTTCAGGGACCCACTGAAGCTTTCCTT. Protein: CASCFQGPTEAFL.

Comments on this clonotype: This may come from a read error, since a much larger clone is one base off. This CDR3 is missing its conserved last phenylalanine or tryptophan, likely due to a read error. The CDR3 loop is CSASPGFGEQFS. The CDR3 region has the DNA TGCAGTGCTAGTCCAGGTTTCGGTGAGCAGTTCTCC. This chain joins TRBV20-1 and TRBJ2-1, with D unresolved. Germline V CDR1 and CDR2: DFQATT, SNEGSKA (reference sequence). The CDR3 runs 12 residues. Deletions cut 3 bases from V and 9 bases from J, with 12 bases between.

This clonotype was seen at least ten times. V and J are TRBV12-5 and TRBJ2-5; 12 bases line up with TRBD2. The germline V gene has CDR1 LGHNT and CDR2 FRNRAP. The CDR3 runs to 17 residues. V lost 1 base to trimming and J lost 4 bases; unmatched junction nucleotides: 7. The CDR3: CASGLARLAGVGETQYF. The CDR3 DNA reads TGTGCTAGTGGTTTGGCCCGACTAGCGGGAGTTGGAGAGACCCAGTACTTC.

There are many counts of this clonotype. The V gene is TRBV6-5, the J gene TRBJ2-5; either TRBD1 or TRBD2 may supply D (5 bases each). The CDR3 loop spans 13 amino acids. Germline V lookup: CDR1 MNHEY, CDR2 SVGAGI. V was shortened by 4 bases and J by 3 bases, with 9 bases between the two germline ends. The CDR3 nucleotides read TGTGCCAGCAGTTGGGGACGGAAAGAGACCCAGTACTTC. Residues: CASSWGRKETQYF.

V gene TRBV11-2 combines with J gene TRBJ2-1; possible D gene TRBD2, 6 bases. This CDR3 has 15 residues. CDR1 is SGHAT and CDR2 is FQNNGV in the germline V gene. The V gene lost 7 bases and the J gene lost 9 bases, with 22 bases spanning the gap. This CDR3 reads CASTRFPPRGGEQFF. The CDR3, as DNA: TGTGCCAGCACAAGATTCCCCCCGCGGGGAGGTGAGCAGTTCTTC.

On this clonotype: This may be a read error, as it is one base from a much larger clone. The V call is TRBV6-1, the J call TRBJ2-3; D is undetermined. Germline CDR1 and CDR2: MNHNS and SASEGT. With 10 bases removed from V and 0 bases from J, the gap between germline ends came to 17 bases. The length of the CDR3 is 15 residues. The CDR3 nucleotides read TGTGCCAACACCCTGGACGGAGCTAGCACAGATACGCAGTATTTT. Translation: CANTLDGASTDTQYF.

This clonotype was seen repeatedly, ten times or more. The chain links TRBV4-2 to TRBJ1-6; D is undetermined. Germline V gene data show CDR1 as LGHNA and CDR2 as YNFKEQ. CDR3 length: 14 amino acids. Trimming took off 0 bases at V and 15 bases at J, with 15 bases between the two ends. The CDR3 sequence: CASSQEVTAALLHF. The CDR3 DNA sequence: TGTGCCAGCAGCCAAGAAGTTACGGCTGCTCTCCTCCACTTT.

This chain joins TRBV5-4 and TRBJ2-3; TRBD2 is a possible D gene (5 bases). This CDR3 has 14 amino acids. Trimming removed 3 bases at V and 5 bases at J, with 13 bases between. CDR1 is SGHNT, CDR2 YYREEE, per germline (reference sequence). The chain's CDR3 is CASSSGSLIDTQYF. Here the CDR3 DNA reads TGTGCCAGCAGCTCGGGGTCCCTCATAGATACGCAGTATTTT.

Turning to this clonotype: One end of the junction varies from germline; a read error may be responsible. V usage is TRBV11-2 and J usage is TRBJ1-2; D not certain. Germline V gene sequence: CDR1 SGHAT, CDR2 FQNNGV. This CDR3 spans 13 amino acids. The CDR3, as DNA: TGTGCCAGCAGCTCCTTCGGCAACTATGGTTACACCTTC. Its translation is CASSSFGNYGYTF.

The CDR3 spells CSARRAGSPETQYF. The CDR3 DNA reads as TGCAGTGCTAGACGAGCTGGGTCCCCAGAGACCCAGTACTTC. This rearrangement joins TRBV20-1 to TRBJ2-5; no clear D gene. This CDR3 has 14 residues. The V and J ends lost 2 bases and 4 bases respectively, with 14 bases between them. CDR1 and CDR2 from the germline V gene are DFQATT and SNEGSKA (reference sequence).

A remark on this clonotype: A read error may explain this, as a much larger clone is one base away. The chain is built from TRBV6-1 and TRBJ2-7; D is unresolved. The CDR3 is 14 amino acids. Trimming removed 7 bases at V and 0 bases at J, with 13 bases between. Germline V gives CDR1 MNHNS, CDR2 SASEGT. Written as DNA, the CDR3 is TGTGCCAGCAAGCGACACCCGAGCTCCTACGAGCAGTACTTC. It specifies CASKRHPSSYEQYF.

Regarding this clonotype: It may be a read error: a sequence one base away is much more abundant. This CDR3 is CASSYTENSGNTIYF. In nucleotides, the CDR3 is TGTGCCAGCAGTTACACAGAAAACTCTGGAAACACCATATATTTT. The chain combines TRBV6-6 with TRBJ1-3, with D uncertain. The CDR3 extends over 15 amino acids. Germline V gives CDR1 MNHNY, CDR2 SVGAGI (reference sequence). The ends were cut back, 2 bases at V and 0 bases at J, with 8 bases in the middle.

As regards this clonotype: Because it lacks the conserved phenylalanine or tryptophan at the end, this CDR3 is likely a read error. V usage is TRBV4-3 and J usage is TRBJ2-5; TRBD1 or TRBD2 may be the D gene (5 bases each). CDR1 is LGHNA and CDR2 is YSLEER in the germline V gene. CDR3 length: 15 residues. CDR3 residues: CVSSQARGGQETQYL. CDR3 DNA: TGCGTCAGCAGCCAAGCCCGGGGCGGACAAGAGACCCAGTACTTA.

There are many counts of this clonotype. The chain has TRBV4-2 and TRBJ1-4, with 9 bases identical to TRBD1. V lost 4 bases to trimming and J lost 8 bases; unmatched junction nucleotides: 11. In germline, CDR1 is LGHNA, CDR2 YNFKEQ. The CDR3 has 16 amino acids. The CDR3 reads CASSLVPGQGLEKLFF. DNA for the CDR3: TGTGCCAGCAGCCTCGTTCCGGGACAGGGCTTGGAAAAACTGTTTTTT.

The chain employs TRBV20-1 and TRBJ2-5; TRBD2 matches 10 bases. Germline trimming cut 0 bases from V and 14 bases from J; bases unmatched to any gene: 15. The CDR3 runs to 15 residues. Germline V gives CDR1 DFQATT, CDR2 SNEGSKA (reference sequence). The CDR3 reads CSARDLAGAEEIHYF. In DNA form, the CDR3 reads TGCAGTGCTAGAGATCTAGCGGGAGCAGAAGAGATCCACTACTTC.